The 14 T cell receptor beta chains reported below all come from one sample, sequenced in a study of PD-1 blockade in classical Hodgkin lymphoma. Each patient experienced a relapse that followed autologous stem cell transplantation, and brentuximab vedotin exposure varied. The repertoire was sequenced with immunoSEQ multiplex PCR; TCRdb's copy has only in-frame clones and lacks some. The sample lists roughly 90,000 clones, roughly 81% seen once, with approximately 15% in the top ten. Sequencing used peripheral blood mononuclear cells (PBMCs), obtained before the second cycle of nivolumab. These receptors were collected from a human donor with classical Hodgkin lymphoma.

Comment on this clone: Germline and junction disagree at one end, which may indicate a read error. The chain employs TRBV27 and TRBJ2-2, with TRBD2 as a possible D gene (6 bases). This CDR3 is 14 amino acids long. Germline CDR1 MNHEY, CDR2 SMNVEV (reference sequence). CDR3 nucleotides: TGTGCCAGCAGTTTCTGGCGGGACTCCGGAGAGCTGTTTTTT. Residues: CASSFWRDSGELFF.

Here the CDR3 reads CASSPALRAGWAVGYTF. The DNA for the CDR3 is TGTGCCAGCAGCCCAGCCCTACGGGCAGGGTGGGCTGTAGGCTACACCTTC. The chain combines TRBV28 with TRBJ1-2, with D possibly matching TRBD1 (5 bases). Trimming stripped 6 bases from V and 8 bases from J, with 28 bases between. Germline V gene data show CDR1 as MDHEN and CDR2 as SYDVKM. The length of the CDR3 is 17 residues.

The chain's CDR3 is CASSLVQGPGNTIYF. The CDR3 DNA reads as TGTGCCAGCAGCTTAGTGCAGGGTCCTGGAAACACCATATATTTT. The chain links TRBV7-6 to TRBJ1-3, with a tentative D call TRBD1 (5 bases). CDR1 is SGHVS, CDR2 FNYEAQ, per germline. Trimming stripped 1 base from V and 2 bases from J, with 9 bases between. This CDR3 is 15 amino acids long. Based on the CDR3 plus reference TRBV7-6 and TRBJ1-3, the full variable domain is GAGVSQSPRYKVTKRGQDVALRCDPISGHVSLYWYRQALGQGPEFLTYFNYEAQQDKSGLPNDRFSAERPEGSISTLTIQRTEQRDSAMYRCASSLVQGPGNTIYFGEGSWLTVV.

The chain carries TRBV2 and TRBJ2-1, with 8 bases aligning to TRBD2. J was trimmed by 5 bases and V by 6 bases; bases with no gene match: 6. The CDR3 has 14 amino acids. Looked up from germline, CDR1 is SNHLY and CDR2 is FYNNEI. CDR3 in amino acids: CASRDSGNNNEQFF. Written as DNA, the CDR3 is TGTGCCAGCAGGGATAGCGGGAACAACAATGAGCAGTTCTTC.

The rearrangement uses TRBV10-3 and TRBJ1-4, with D uncertain. The CDR3 sequence is 16 residues long. Germline lookup yields CDR1 ENHRY and CDR2 SYGVKD. Trimming removed 3 bases from V and 7 bases from J, with 18 bases in between. The CDR3 loop reads CAISDGRRPGIEKLFF. The CDR3 DNA reads as TGTGCCATCAGTGACGGGCGGCGGCCGGGAATTGAAAAACTGTTTTTT.

The genes are TRBV11-1 and TRBJ2-5; 9 bases line up with TRBD2. Unmatched junction bases numbered 17, after V lost 4 bases and J lost 2 bases. The CDR3 has 19 amino acids. The germline V gene has CDR1 SGHAT and CDR2 FQDESV (reference sequence). The CDR3: CASSSVPPGSGGKQETQYF. The CDR3 bases are TGTGCCAGCAGCTCAGTTCCCCCGGGTAGCGGGGGTAAGCAAGAGACCCAGTACTTC. The full variable domain, rest sourced from reference TRBV11-1 and TRBJ2-5, is EAEVAQSPRYKITEKSQAVAFWCDPISGHATLYWYRQILGQGPELLVQFQDESVVDDSQLPKDRFSAERLKGVDSTLKIQPAELGDSAMYLCASSSVPPGSGGKQETQYFGPGTRLLVL.

As to this clone: An end of the junction differs from the germline gene, which may be a read error. Other DNA sequences from this sample encode an identical CDR3 as well. This sequence joins TRBV30 and TRBJ2-7; D ambiguous. Per the germline V gene, CDR1 is GTSNPN and CDR2 is SVGIG (reference sequence). This CDR3 region has 13 residues. CDR3 sequence reads: CAWSVGVSYEQYF. DNA of the CDR3: TGTGCCTGGAGTGTTGGTGTTTCCTACGAACAGTACTTC.

The J gene is TRBJ2-7, the V gene TRBV5-1, with 11 bases that match TRBD1. V shed 2 bases and J 5 bases; nucleotides not matched to a gene: 6. Germline-derived CDR1 and CDR2 are SGHRS and YFSETQ. CDR3 length: 15 amino acids. DNA for the CDR3: TGCGCCAGCAGCTTCCGGGACAGGGGGTACGACGAGCAGTACTTC. It encodes CASSFRDRGYDEQYF.

This clone was seen a handful of times. This sequence joins TRBV2 and TRBJ1-5; D is unclear. Trimming pared 6 bases from V and 1 base from J, leaving 7 bases between. This CDR3 has 13 residues. Germline V gives CDR1 SNHLY, CDR2 FYNNEI. The CDR3 here is CASSEQSNQPQHF. In DNA, the CDR3 is TGTGCCAGCAGCGAGCAGAGCAATCAGCCCCAGCATTTT.

This clone appeared once. The J gene is TRBJ2-1, the V gene TRBV28; a weak D match, TRBD1 (6 bases). V was pared by 8 bases and J by 6 bases, with 17 bases between. Germline-derived CDR1 and CDR2 are MDHEN and SYDVKM. The CDR3 covers 14 residues. CDR3 sequence reads: CASAGRGVSNEQFF. In nucleotides, the CDR3 is TGTGCCAGCGCCGGCAGGGGAGTTAGCAATGAGCAGTTCTTC. The whole variable domain, remainder taken from reference TRBV28 and TRBJ2-1, is DVKVTQSSRYLVKRTGEKVFLECVQDMDHENMFWYRQDPGLGLRLIYFSYDVKMKEKGDIPEGYSVSREKKERFSLILESASTNQTSMYLCASAGRGVSNEQFFGPGTRLTVL.

The CDR3 bases are TGCGCCAGCAGCTTGAAGGCGGGAGGGCGAAGCGAGCAGTACTTC. Its translation is CASSLKAGGRSEQYF. The V call is TRBV5-1, the J call TRBJ2-7; 9 bases line up with TRBD2. Germline values: CDR1 SGHRS, CDR2 YFSETQ. This CDR3 has 15 residues. V dropped 1 base and J dropped 6; count of bases not matched to a gene: 8. The whole variable domain, filled in from reference TRBV5-1 and TRBJ2-7, reads KAGVTQTPRYLIKTRGQQVTLSCSPISGHRSVSWYQQTPGQGLQFLFEYFSETQRNKGNFPGRFSGRQFSNSRSEMNVSTLELGDSALYLCASSLKAGGRSEQYFGPGTRLTVT.

The CDR3 reads CASSYSFSGTGELFF. The DNA for the CDR3 is TGTGCCAGCAGTTACTCGTTCTCGGGCACCGGGGAGCTGTTTTTT. The chain recombines TRBV6-6 with TRBJ2-2; the D is unclear. There are 15 residues in the CDR3. V dropped 0 bases and J dropped 4 bases, with 9 bases sitting between them. Germline assignment: CDR1 MNHNY and CDR2 SVGAGI (reference sequence).

The chain couples TRBV10-3 to TRBJ1-1, with D perhaps matching TRBD1 (5 bases). V was trimmed by 6 bases and J by 1 base, leaving 9 bases between them. The germline V gene has CDR1 ENHRY and CDR2 SYGVKD. The CDR3 loop spans 13 amino acids. CDR3 protein: CAISLTENTEAFF. The DNA of the CDR3 is TGTGCCATCAGCCTGACAGAGAACACTGAAGCTTTCTTT.

The chain recombines TRBV6-4 with TRBJ2-7; D is undetermined. This CDR3 has 12 residues. The V gene's germline CDR1 is MRHNA and CDR2 SNTAGT. Trimming removed 2 bases from V and 1 base from J, with 3 bases in between. The CDR3 DNA reads as TGTGCCAGCAGTGACCGATCCTACGAGCAGTACTTC. It encodes CASSDRSYEQYF.